Presented here are 28 T cell receptor beta chains from one specimen sequenced in a study of blood T cell repertoires in COVID-19. Only in-frame clones appear in the TCRdb table, and some are missing; sequencing was by immunoSEQ multiplex PCR. The table shows approximately 200,000 clones, with about 88% occurring only once. Material for sequencing was PBMCs or T cells enriched from blood (not recorded which). The receptors were gathered from a woman younger than 45 who had been exposed to COVID-19.

This clone was counted between two and nine times. The chain employs TRBV5-6 and TRBJ2-1; 8 bases fit TRBD2. The germline gives CDR1 SGHDT, CDR2 YYEEEE. Unmatched junction bases numbered 13, after V lost 3 bases and J lost 8 bases. The CDR3 is made up of 16 amino acids. CDR3 amino acids: CASSYPFGGAVYEQFF. The DNA of the CDR3 is TGTGCCAGCAGCTACCCTTTCGGGGGGGCGGTCTATGAGCAGTTCTTC.

CDR3 bases: TGTGCCAGCAGTTATGGGGGGTTCACCTATAATTCACCCCTCCACTTT. This sequence encodes CASSYGGFTYNSPLHF. The V call is TRBV6-2 or TRBV6-3, the J call TRBJ1-6; possibly TRBD1 for D (5 bases). Germline V gene sequence: CDR1 MNHEY, CDR2 SVGEGT. With 3 bases removed from V and 2 bases from J, the gap between germline ends came to 11 bases. The CDR3 spans 16 residues.

The V call is TRBV30, the J call TRBJ1-4; no definite D call. The CDR3 extends over 13 amino acids. V was trimmed by 3 bases and J by 7 bases, leaving 12 bases between them. In germline, CDR1 is GTSNPN, CDR2 SVGIG (reference sequence). The CDR3 reads CAWSLAPSEKLFF. Here the CDR3 DNA reads TGTGCCTGGAGCTTGGCCCCCAGTGAAAAACTGTTTTTT.

This chain connects TRBV2 to TRBJ1-5; D is possibly TRBD1 (5 bases). The CDR3 has 16 amino acids. Per germline, CDR1 SNHLY and CDR2 FYNNEI. With 0 bases removed from V and 0 bases from J, the gap between germline ends came to 9 bases. Here the CDR3 reads CASSEAVTDSNQPQHF. Here the CDR3 DNA reads TGTGCCAGCAGTGAAGCGGTGACAGATAGCAATCAGCCCCAGCATTTT.

This chain links TRBV27 with TRBJ1-2, with no clear D. The CDR3 totals 14 residues. The V gene's germline CDR1 is MNHEY and CDR2 SMNVEV (reference sequence). V lost 5 bases to trimming and J lost 4 bases, with 14 bases between them. The DNA for the CDR3 is TGTGCCAGCAGTATTACGGGATCCACCTATGGCTACACCTTC. It encodes CASSITGSTYGYTF.

V gene TRBV18 combines with J gene TRBJ1-3; perhaps TRBD1 as D (6 bases). Germline assignment: CDR1 KGHSH and CDR2 LQKENI. The CDR3 is 18 residues long. V lost 2 bases, J lost 6 bases, and 23 bases lay in between. Written as DNA, the CDR3 is TGTGCCAGCTCACCAATGTATGGACAGCCGGACTTTCAAAACACCATATATTTT. Its protein is CASSPMYGQPDFQNTIYF.

This sequence joins TRBV27 and TRBJ2-1, with D perhaps TRBD2 (7 bases). The V end lost 3 bases, the J end lost 7 bases, and 19 bases lay between the germline ends. The CDR3 sequence is 16 residues long. Germline V CDR1 and CDR2: MNHEY, SMNVEV (reference sequence). The DNA for the CDR3 is TGTGCCAGCAGTTTCTTTCTTTCGGGGGGCCCGAATGAGCAGTTCTTC. The encoded protein is CASSFFLSGGPNEQFF.

V gene TRBV3-1 (or the pseudogene TRBV3-2) combines with J gene TRBJ2-1; the D gene is possibly TRBD2 (6 bases). CDR3 length: 14 amino acids. Trimming removed 4 bases from V and 7 bases from J, with 14 bases in between. Germline CDR1 reads LGHDT; CDR2 reads YNNKEL (reference sequence). The CDR3 DNA follows: TGTGCCAGCAGCCGACTAGTATTCGGGAATGAGCAGTTCTTC. Translated, it gives CASSRLVFGNEQFF.

V is TRBV2 and J is TRBJ2-2; 10 nucleotides line up with TRBD1. The length of the CDR3 is 16 residues. Germline lookup yields CDR1 SNHLY and CDR2 FYNNEI. V trimming: 4 bases; J trimming: 3 bases; junction bases outside the gene matches: 5. The CDR3 protein is CASSGWDRGDTGELFF. The CDR3 DNA sequence: TGTGCCAGCAGTGGGTGGGACAGGGGCGACACCGGGGAGCTGTTTTTT.

This clone is a singleton in its sample. The chain joins TRBV25-1 to TRBJ1-1, with a possible D match to TRBD1 (6 bases). Trimming shortened V by 6 bases and J by 1 base, and 21 bases separated the two germline ends. The CDR3 loop spans 17 amino acids. Germline CDR1 MGHDK, CDR2 SYGVNS. The CDR3 here is CASRLPYQGQPNTEAFF. Written as DNA, the CDR3 is TGTGCCAGCAGACTCCCCTACCAGGGACAACCGAACACTGAAGCTTTCTTT.

The V gene is TRBV19, the J gene TRBJ2-5, with TRBD2 as a possible D gene (5 bases). The V gene's germline CDR1 is LNHDA and CDR2 SQIVND (reference sequence). The CDR3 runs 13 residues. Trimming cost V 3 bases and J 5 bases, with 10 bases left between them. The CDR3 DNA sequence: TGTGCCAGTAGTATCCGCGGCGGGGAGACCCAGTACTTC. Protein sequence: CASSIRGGETQYF.

The chain carries TRBV12-3 or TRBV12-4 and TRBJ2-1, with TRBD1 as a possible D gene (5 bases). The CDR3 runs 13 residues. V was clipped by 3 bases and J by 6 bases, with 9 bases between them. This CDR3 reads CASSFRTTNEQFF. DNA of the CDR3: TGTGCCAGCAGTTTCAGGACAACCAATGAGCAGTTCTTC.

The gene calls are TRBV19 and TRBJ2-2; TRBD1 agrees at 9 bases. Germline assignment: CDR1 LNHDA and CDR2 SQIVND (reference sequence). The length of the CDR3 is 16 residues. With 6 bases clipped from V and 1 base from J, the junction kept 6 bases outside the gene matches. The CDR3 protein is CASRPVGQGNTGELFF. CDR3 DNA: TGTGCCAGTAGGCCCGTGGGACAGGGGAACACCGGGGAGCTGTTTTTT. The full variable domain, its missing parts supplied by reference TRBV19 and TRBJ2-2, is DGGITQSPKYLFRKEGQNVTLSCEQNLNHDAMYWYRQDPGQGLRLIYYSQIVNDFQKGDIAEGYSVSREKKESFPLTVTSAQKNPTAFYLCASRPVGQGNTGELFFGEGSRLTVL.

The gene calls are TRBV30 and TRBJ1-3; tentatively, D is TRBD1 (5 bases). CDR1 GTSNPN and CDR2 SVGIG come from the germline V gene (reference sequence). CDR3 length: 14 residues. Trimming shortened V by 3 bases and J by 2 bases, and 11 bases separated the two germline ends. CDR3 sequence (DNA): TGTGCCTGGAGCCAGGGAACCGCTGGAAACACCATATATTTT. Translating gives CAWSQGTAGNTIYF.

The chain employs TRBV11-3 and TRBJ2-2, with 10 bases matching TRBD1. CDR1 is SGHNT, CDR2 YENEEA, per germline. The CDR3 is 16 residues long. J lost 8 bases, V lost 4 bases, and 10 bases had no gene match. DNA for the CDR3: TGTGCCAGCAGCTCTCCATGGACAGGGGGTCGAGGGGAGCTGTTTTTT. It is translated as CASSSPWTGGRGELFF.

The rearrangement links TRBV11-2 to TRBJ1-1; D possibly corresponds to TRBD1 (5 bases). Germline V gene data show CDR1 as SGHAT and CDR2 as FQNNGV. The CDR3 has 15 residues. V was trimmed by 5 bases and J by 2 bases, leaving 15 bases between them. The CDR3 DNA follows: TGTGCCAGCAGCCCAGGTGGGGGGTATAACACTGAAGCTTTCTTT. The encoded protein is CASSPGGGYNTEAFF.

The CDR3 nucleotides are TGCGCCAGCAGCTTGGCGGGGGCGGGGGTAAATGAGCAGTTCTTC. It encodes CASSLAGAGVNEQFF. V and J are TRBV5-1 and TRBJ2-1; D might be TRBD2 (7 bases). The V end lost 0 bases, the J end lost 7 bases, and 14 bases lay between the germline ends. Germline-derived CDR1 and CDR2 are SGHRS and YFSETQ. This CDR3 is 15 amino acids long.

This clone was seen a handful of times. The rearrangement uses TRBV6-5 and TRBJ2-7; TRBD1 matches 7 bases. There are 14 residues in the CDR3. V shed 8 bases and J 4 bases; nucleotides not matched to a gene: 11. Germline V gene lookup returns CDR1 MNHEY and CDR2 SVGAGI. CDR3 sequence reads: CASGSDTGVYEQYF. The CDR3 coding sequence is TGTGCCAGCGGCTCCGATACAGGGGTATACGAGCAGTACTTC.

This rearrangement joins TRBV2 to TRBJ1-2; D is perhaps TRBD1 (6 bases). Germline assignment: CDR1 SNHLY and CDR2 FYNNEI. The length of the CDR3 is 14 residues. The V end was cut by 0 bases, the J end by 8 bases, with 13 bases between. CDR3 coding DNA: TGTGCCAGCAGTGAAGCAGGGGGAATGGACGGCTACACCTTC. Protein sequence: CASSEAGGMDGYTF.

The V gene is TRBV5-1, the J gene TRBJ1-2, with TRBD1 matching 11 bases. This CDR3 has 18 amino acids. Germline V lookup: CDR1 SGHRS, CDR2 YFSETQ. V gave up 3 bases and J gave up 7 bases; unmatched junction bases: 17. In DNA form, the CDR3 reads TGCGCCAGCAGCTCCCGGACAGGGGGCGCGTACGGTAATGGTGGCTACACCTTC. This codes for CASSSRTGGAYGNGGYTF.

This chain joins TRBV7-8 and TRBJ2-7, with unresolved D. V dropped 1 base and J dropped 3 bases, with 10 bases sitting between them. This CDR3 has 14 residues. Germline CDR1 and CDR2: SGHVS and FQNEAQ. The CDR3 protein is CASSLGVGGYEQYF. The CDR3 nucleotides are TGTGCCAGCAGCTTAGGCGTTGGTGGCTACGAGCAGTACTTC.

The rearrangement uses TRBV18 and TRBJ1-1; 7 bases line up with TRBD1. This CDR3 is built from 13 residues. Germline CDR1 reads KGHSH; CDR2 reads LQKENI. V trimming: 6 bases; J trimming: 1 base; junction bases outside the gene matches: 2. CDR3 in DNA: TGTGCCAGCTCCGGGGACAGGAACACTGAAGCTTTCTTT. Translation: CASSGDRNTEAFF. The whole variable domain, remainder taken from reference TRBV18 and TRBJ1-1, is NAGVMQNPRHLVRRRGQEARLRCSPMKGHSHVYWYRQLPEEGLKFMVYLQKENIIDESGMPKERFSAEFPKEGPSILRIQQVVRGDSAAYFCASSGDRNTEAFFGQGTRLTVV.

This chain joins TRBV6-1 and TRBJ2-1; the match to TRBD2 covers 8 bases. The CDR3 totals 17 residues. The junction had 5 bases not matched to a gene; V was cut back by 1 base and J by 0 bases. Germline lookup yields CDR1 MNHNS and CDR2 SASEGT. The CDR3: CASSEVHGGGSYNEQFF. CDR3 coding DNA: TGTGCCAGCAGTGAAGTACACGGGGGGGGCTCCTACAATGAGCAGTTCTTC.

CDR3 coding DNA: TGTGCCAGCAGCCCCTCCGGAGCGGGGGGGCGGTATGAGACCCAGTACTTC. It is translated as CASSPSGAGGRYETQYF. The V and J genes are TRBV27 and TRBJ2-5, with TRBD2 matching over 10 bases. The CDR3 loop spans 17 amino acids. Germline assignment: CDR1 MNHEY and CDR2 SMNVEV (reference sequence). V lost 6 bases to trimming and J lost 5 bases; unmatched junction nucleotides: 15.

The chain employs TRBV30 and TRBJ1-6; TRBD1 might be the D (5 bases). Deletions cut 5 bases from V and 6 bases from J, with 17 bases between. Looked up from germline, CDR1 is GTSNPN and CDR2 is SVGIG (reference sequence). This CDR3 is 15 amino acids long. For the CDR3, the DNA is TGTGCCTGGGAAATACAGGCCCAGGTTAATTCACCCCTCCACTTT. This codes for CAWEIQAQVNSPLHF.

The V call is TRBV9, the J call TRBJ2-1; tentative D call: TRBD2 (6 bases). The CDR3 loop spans 18 amino acids. Trimming took 0 bases from V and 3 from J, leaving 19 bases between them. The germline CDR1 and CDR2 sequences are SGDLS and YYNGEE. As DNA, the CDR3 is TGTGCCAGCAGCGTAGGGTCGGAAAGGGCGGGGTACTACAATGAGCAGTTCTTC. The encoded protein is CASSVGSERAGYYNEQFF.

V gene TRBV19 combines with J gene TRBJ2-7; perhaps TRBD2 as D (5 bases). Germline CDR1 LNHDA, CDR2 SQIVND (reference sequence). The CDR3 spans 14 residues. The V end lost 4 bases, the J end lost 2 bases, and 12 bases lay between the germline ends. The CDR3 reads CASSSLAPTYEQYF. DNA of the CDR3: TGTGCCAGTAGTAGTTTAGCGCCGACCTACGAGCAGTACTTC. Combining the CDR3 with reference TRBV19 and TRBJ2-7 gives the whole variable domain DGGITQSPKYLFRKEGQNVTLSCEQNLNHDAMYWYRQDPGQGLRLIYYSQIVNDFQKGDIAEGYSVSREKKESFPLTVTSAQKNPTAFYLCASSSLAPTYEQYFGPGTRLTVT.

Comments on this clone: This likely traces to a read error, being one base from a far larger clone. The chain uses TRBV7-9 and TRBJ1-1; the match to TRBD1 covers 9 bases. Germline trimming cut 6 bases from V and 6 bases from J; bases unmatched to any gene: 5. CDR3 size: 13 residues. Germline values: CDR1 SEHNR, CDR2 FQNEAQ (reference sequence). CDR3 sequence (DNA): TGTGCCAGCAGTCGGGACAGGGTCGCTGAAGCTTTCTTT. The encoded protein is CASSRDRVAEAFF.